The clone carrying this T cell receptor (beta chain) has only a few counts. The antigen is undetermined. The data derive from a study of cytomegalovirus exposure and HLA in healthy donors. The donors were healthy bone marrow donors. Study-level results: The authors considered a cluster of highly shared sequence variants likely to be a sequencing artifact. Later analysis demonstrated an association between a missense DCLRE1C variant and TCR beta V- and J-gene trimming. Later analysis identified around 15,000 TCR beta sequences associated with HLA alleles, using a false discovery rate threshold of 0.05.

This CDR3 comprises 14 residues. CDR1 SGHDT and CDR2 YYEEEE come from the germline V gene. V lost 0 bases, J lost 13 bases, and 19 bases lay in between. The PCR was carried out with 60 Vbeta primers and 13 Jbeta primers. Sequencing used immunoSEQ multiplex PCR; TCRdb keeps in-frame clones, though not all of them. In the table there are about 260,000 clones, around two thirds of which are singletons. The sequenced sample was PBMCs. The sequence derives from a female donor in good health and CMV-seronegative. This sequence joins TRBV5-6 and TRBJ2-5, with D possibly TRBD2 on 6 matching bases. Here the CDR3 DNA reads TGTGCCAGCAGCTTGGAGGGTTTAGGAGGGTACCCGTACTTC. Protein: CASSLEGLGGYPYF. Looking up the rest from reference TRBV5-6 and TRBJ2-5 gives the full variable domain: DAGVTQSPTHLIKTRGQQVTLRCSPKSGHDTVSWYQQALGQGPQFIFQYYEEEERQRGNFPDRFSGHQFPNYSSELNVNALLLGDSALYLCASSLEGLGGYPYFGPGTRLLVL.